Following are 20 T cell receptor beta chains from one sample sequenced in a study of CD8+ T cells in alopecia areata. The sequencing template was cDNA reverse transcribed from extracted RNA. Only in-frame clones appear in the TCRdb table, and some are missing; sequencing was by immunoSEQ multiplex PCR. The sample yields about 90,000 clones, around 44% seen once. Regarding treatment: oral pan-JAK inhibitor, 5-10 mg twice daily. The material sequenced was CD8+ T cells sorted from blood, taken at week 24, from a patient treated with tofacitinib. The receptors were gathered from a human donor with alopecia areata.

V and J are TRBV4-1 and TRBJ2-7; D gene uncertain. The CDR3 length is 13 residues. Per the germline V gene, CDR1 is MGHRA and CDR2 is YSYEKL. The V and J ends lost 5 bases and 3 bases respectively, with 11 bases between them. CDR3 nucleotides: TGCGCCAGCAGCGCCCCGGGTAGCTACGAGCAGTACTTC. Encoded protein: CASSAPGSYEQYF.

The chain recombines TRBV11-2 with TRBJ2-7; TRBD2 matches 13 bases. This CDR3 comprises 16 residues. Trimming removed 5 bases from V and 2 bases from J; junction bases left unmatched: 6. Germline V lookup: CDR1 SGHAT, CDR2 FQNNGV. The CDR3 bases are TGTGCCAGCAGCCTAGGGACTAGCGGGACAACCTACGAGCAGTACTTC. It specifies CASSLGTSGTTYEQYF.

The chain recombines TRBV4-3 with TRBJ2-2, with 13 positions matching TRBD2. This CDR3 is built from 16 residues. Looked up from germline, CDR1 is LGHNA and CDR2 is YSLEER. With V trimmed by 4 bases and J by 4 bases, 3 bases remained unmatched. CDR3: CASSPGTSGITGELFF. In DNA form, the CDR3 reads TGCGCCAGCAGCCCTGGGACTAGCGGGATCACCGGGGAGCTGTTTTTT.

The rearrangement joins TRBV29-1 to TRBJ1-1, with 10 bases lining up with TRBD1. This CDR3 comprises 16 residues. The J segment lost 4 bases and the V segment lost 1 base, leaving 9 bases of the junction unmatched. The germline CDR1 and CDR2 sequences are SQVTM and ANQGSEA. The CDR3 nucleotides read TGCAGCGTTGAAGTTTCGGACAGGGGGATCCCCACTGAAGCTTTCTTT. As protein: CSVEVSDRGIPTEAFF. Full variable domain (remainder filled in from reference TRBV29-1 and TRBJ1-1): SAVISQKPSRDICQRGTSLTIQCQVDSQVTMMFWYRQQPGQSLTLIATANQGSEATYESGFVIDKFPISRPNLTFSTLTVSNMSPEDSSIYLCSVEVSDRGIPTEAFFGQGTRLTVV.

This chain links TRBV4-3 with TRBJ2-1; D could derive from TRBD1 or TRBD2 (6 bases each). The germline V gene encodes CDR1 LGHNA and CDR2 YSLEER. The CDR3 totals 12 residues. V lost 4 bases and J lost 9, with 10 bases in between. CDR3 sequence reads: CASSPGGGEQFF. CDR3 coding DNA: TGCGCCAGCAGCCCCGGAGGGGGTGAGCAGTTCTTC.

This clone was detected a few times. This rearrangement joins TRBV9 to TRBJ2-3, with a weak D call TRBD2 (6 bases). CDR1 is SGDLS and CDR2 is YYNGEE in the germline V gene. The V end lost 4 bases, the J end lost 4 bases, and 16 bases lay between the germline ends. CDR3 size: 15 residues. The CDR3 sequence is CASSSLGGGPDTQYF. The CDR3 DNA reads TGTGCCAGCAGCTCATTGGGGGGAGGCCCAGATACGCAGTATTTT.

Turning to this clone: An end of the junction differs from the germline gene, which may be a read error. The rearrangement links TRBV27 to TRBJ2-7; D unclear. The CDR3 loop spans 15 amino acids. From germline, CDR1 is MNHEY and CDR2 SMNVEV (reference sequence). The chain's CDR3 is CASSLSADGTYEQYF. CDR3 bases: TGTGCCAGCAGCTTATCCGCAGATGGGACCTACGAGCAGTACTTC.

This chain uses TRBV6-5 with TRBJ2-7; D might be TRBD1 (6 bases). The CDR3 spans 13 residues. V was trimmed by 5 bases and J by 7 bases, leaving 15 bases between them. The germline V gene encodes CDR1 MNHEY and CDR2 SVGAGI. The CDR3 is CASSLRDTLEQYF. CDR3 DNA: TGTGCCAGCAGTCTCCGGGACACCCTTGAGCAGTACTTC.

The genes are TRBV11-1 and TRBJ2-7, with 8 bases identical to TRBD1. This CDR3 has 14 amino acids. Germline CDR1 SGHAT, CDR2 FQDESV (reference sequence). With 2 bases clipped from V and 5 bases from J, the junction kept 5 bases outside the gene matches. The CDR3 spells CASSLQGAFDEQYF. Here the CDR3 DNA reads TGTGCCAGCAGCTTACAGGGGGCTTTCGACGAGCAGTACTTC. Supplemented by reference TRBV11-1 and TRBJ2-7, the full variable domain reads EAEVAQSPRYKITEKSQAVAFWCDPISGHATLYWYRQILGQGPELLVQFQDESVVDDSQLPKDRFSAERLKGVDSTLKIQPAELGDSAMYLCASSLQGAFDEQYFGPGTRLTVT.

V is TRBV5-4 and J is TRBJ1-5; maybe TRBD1 (5 bases). The CDR3 sequence is 13 residues long. Germline-derived CDR1 and CDR2 are SGHNT and YYREEE (reference sequence). With 4 bases removed from V and 3 bases from J, the gap between germline ends came to 8 bases. DNA for the CDR3: TGTGCCAGCAGCGGCGGGGCCAATCAGCCCCAGCATTTT. Translating it yields CASSGGANQPQHF.

This clone was seen a handful of times. The chain is built from TRBV27 and TRBJ2-3; 11 bases line up with TRBD2. The CDR3 is 18 residues long. J was trimmed by 2 bases and V by 4 bases; bases with no gene match: 11. Germline values: CDR1 MNHEY, CDR2 SMNVEV (reference sequence). CDR3 bases: TGTGCCAGCAGTTCCCGACTAGCGGGAAGCTATACCACAGATACGCAGTATTTT. Translating it yields CASSSRLAGSYTTDTQYF.

The rearrangement links TRBV19 to TRBJ2-7, with 9 bases identical to TRBD1. V lost 1 base to trimming and J lost 6 bases; unmatched junction nucleotides: 7. The CDR3 runs to 15 residues. Germline CDR1 is LNHDA and CDR2 is SQIVND (reference sequence). CDR3 residues: CASSIGGTGFGEQYF. In DNA, the CDR3 is TGTGCCAGTAGTATAGGGGGGACAGGGTTTGGCGAGCAGTACTTC.

V is TRBV9 and J is TRBJ1-1; a possible D gene is TRBD1 (5 bases). Trimming removed 3 bases at V and 2 bases at J, with 14 bases between. The CDR3 contains 15 residues. CDR1 and CDR2 from the germline V gene are SGDLS and YYNGEE. The CDR3 reads CASSAETVLNTEAFF. The CDR3 region has the DNA TGTGCCAGCAGCGCCGAGACAGTACTCAACACTGAAGCTTTCTTT.

V gene TRBV28 combines with J gene TRBJ2-3; D is possibly TRBD1 (6 bases). In germline, CDR1 is MDHEN, CDR2 SYDVKM. V lost 5 bases, J lost 6 bases, and 9 bases lay in between. The CDR3 sequence is 12 residues long. CDR3 loop: CASSPGVDTQYF. The CDR3 bases are TGTGCCAGCAGTCCAGGGGTGGATACGCAGTATTTT.

This clone was counted only a few times. The chain recombines TRBV29-1 with TRBJ2-7; 8 bases match TRBD1. The germline V gene has CDR1 SQVTM and CDR2 ANQGSEA. The CDR3 runs to 12 residues. J lost 3 bases, V lost 7 bases, and 5 bases had no gene match. This CDR3 reads CSANRGDYEQYF. Written as DNA, the CDR3 is TGCAGCGCAAACAGGGGGGACTACGAGCAGTACTTC.

The rearrangement joins TRBV29-1 to TRBJ2-7, with 7 bases that match TRBD2. From germline, CDR1 is SQVTM and CDR2 ANQGSEA. Losses at the gene ends were 6 bases for V and 2 bases for J; bases not matched to a gene: 7. The CDR3 has 13 residues. DNA of the CDR3: TGCAGCGTGTTAGCGGGCGATCCCTACGAGCAGTACTTC. It codes for CSVLAGDPYEQYF.

This sequence joins TRBV7-9 and TRBJ2-1; 10 nucleotides line up with TRBD2. Germline CDR1 SEHNR, CDR2 FQNEAQ (reference sequence). V shed 11 bases and J 0 bases; nucleotides not matched to a gene: 10. The CDR3 is 16 residues long. CDR3 bases: TGTGCCCTTCTGACTAGCGGGTCGAGCTCCTACAATGAGCAGTTCTTC. This gives the protein CALLTSGSSSYNEQFF.

The gene calls are TRBV13 and TRBJ1-2; D ambiguous. The germline V gene encodes CDR1 PRHDT and CDR2 FYEKMQ (reference sequence). The CDR3 totals 16 residues. The V gene lost 0 bases and the J gene lost 2 bases, with 13 bases spanning the gap. Here the CDR3 reads CASSLGSLNSNYGYTF. The CDR3 DNA reads TGTGCCAGCAGCTTAGGTTCACTAAATTCCAACTATGGCTACACCTTC.

The V gene is TRBV27, the J gene TRBJ2-7; 15 bases match TRBD2. Germline-derived CDR1 and CDR2 are MNHEY and SMNVEV (reference sequence). The CDR3 spans 14 residues. V lost 8 bases, J lost 2 bases, and 1 base stayed unmatched. The CDR3 protein is CASGLAGGTYEQYF. In DNA, the CDR3 is TGTGCCAGCGGACTAGCGGGAGGGACCTACGAGCAGTACTTC.

The chain has TRBV29-1 and TRBJ2-1, with D maybe TRBD1 (6 bases). The length of the CDR3 is 15 residues. Germline values: CDR1 SQVTM, CDR2 ANQGSEA. Trimming removed 6 bases at V and 2 bases at J, with 17 bases between. For the CDR3, the DNA is TGCAGCGTAACTCACAGGGTGGTTACCTACAATGAGCAGTTCTTC. Its protein product is CSVTHRVVTYNEQFF.